This TCR beta chain was sequenced for a study of cytomegalovirus exposure and HLA in healthy donors. Study as a whole: Earlier findings included 100 million to 130 million unique TCR beta sequences obtained from 150 million to 200 million T cells.

The PCR made use of 60 Vbeta and 13 Jbeta primers. The data were produced by immunoSEQ multiplex PCR, yet TCRdb's version contains in-frame clones alone and is incomplete. The sample carries approximately 150,000 clones, nearly 80% recorded once. Regarding this clone: No antigen is known for it.

Findings of the study overall: Being productive about 90% or about 30% of the time was typical of most TCR beta V segments in an earlier analysis.

The CDR3 totals 15 residues. V was cut by 1 base and J by 5 bases, with 12 bases left in between. Germline loops: CDR1 LNHDA, CDR2 SQIVND (reference sequence). Source material: PBMCs. The chain carries TRBV19 and TRBJ1-5; no clear D. The receptor was derived from a woman aged 35 to 49 in good health and CMV-seronegative. The CDR3 loop is CASSIGLLRDQPQHF. The CDR3 bases are TGTGCCAGTAGTATAGGCTTATTACGGGATCAGCCCCAGCATTTT.